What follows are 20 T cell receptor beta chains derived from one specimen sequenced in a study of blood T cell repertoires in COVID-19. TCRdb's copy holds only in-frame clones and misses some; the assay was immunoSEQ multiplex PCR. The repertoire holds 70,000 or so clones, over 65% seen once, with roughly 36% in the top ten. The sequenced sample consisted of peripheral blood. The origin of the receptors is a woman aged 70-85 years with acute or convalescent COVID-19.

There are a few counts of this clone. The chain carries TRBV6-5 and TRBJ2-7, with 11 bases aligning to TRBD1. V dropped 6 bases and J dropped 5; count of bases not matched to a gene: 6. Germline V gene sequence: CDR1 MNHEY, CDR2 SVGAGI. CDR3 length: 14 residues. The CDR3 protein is CASRTGTGGNEQYF. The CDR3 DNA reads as TGTGCCAGCAGGACCGGGACAGGGGGTAACGAGCAGTACTTC.

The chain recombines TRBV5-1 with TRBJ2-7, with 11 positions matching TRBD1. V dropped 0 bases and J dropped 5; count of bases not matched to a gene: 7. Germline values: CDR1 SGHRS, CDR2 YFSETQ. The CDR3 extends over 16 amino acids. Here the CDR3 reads CASSLAGRTGGDEQYF. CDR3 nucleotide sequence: TGCGCCAGCAGCTTGGCCGGGCGGACAGGGGGCGACGAGCAGTACTTC.

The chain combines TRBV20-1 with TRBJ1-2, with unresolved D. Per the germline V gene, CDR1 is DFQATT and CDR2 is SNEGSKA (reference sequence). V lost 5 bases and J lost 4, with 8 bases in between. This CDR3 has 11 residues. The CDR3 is CSARELYGYTF. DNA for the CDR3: TGCAGTGCTCGGGAGCTCTATGGCTACACCTTC.

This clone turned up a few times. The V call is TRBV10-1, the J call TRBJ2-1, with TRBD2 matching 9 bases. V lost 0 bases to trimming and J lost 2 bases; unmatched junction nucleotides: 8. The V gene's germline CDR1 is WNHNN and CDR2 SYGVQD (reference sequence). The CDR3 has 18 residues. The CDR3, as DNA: TGCGCCAGCAGTGAGTCGGGGACTAGCTTGTGGGCCTACAATGAGCAGTTCTTC. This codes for CASSESGTSLWAYNEQFF.

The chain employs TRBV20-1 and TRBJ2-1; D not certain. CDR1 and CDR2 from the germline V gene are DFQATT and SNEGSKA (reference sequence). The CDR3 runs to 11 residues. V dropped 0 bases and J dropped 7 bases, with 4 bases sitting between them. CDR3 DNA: TGCAGTGCTAGAGATCAAAATGAGCAGTTCTTC. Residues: CSARDQNEQFF.

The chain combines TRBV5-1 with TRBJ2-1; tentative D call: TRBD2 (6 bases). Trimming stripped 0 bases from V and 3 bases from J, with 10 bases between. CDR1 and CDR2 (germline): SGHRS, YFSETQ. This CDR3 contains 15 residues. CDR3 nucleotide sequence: TGCGCCAGCAGCTTGGTAGCGGAAGTCTACAATGAGCAGTTCTTC. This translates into CASSLVAEVYNEQFF.

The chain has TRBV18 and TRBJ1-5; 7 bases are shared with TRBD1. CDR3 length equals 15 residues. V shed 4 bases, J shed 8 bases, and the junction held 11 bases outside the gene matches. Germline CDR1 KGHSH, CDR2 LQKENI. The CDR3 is CASSLSAWTGEPQHF. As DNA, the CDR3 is TGTGCCAGCTCACTCAGCGCATGGACAGGCGAGCCCCAGCATTTT.

CDR3 in amino acids: CASSQQGDTDTQYF. CDR3 sequence (DNA): TGTGCCAGCAGCCAACAGGGGGATACAGATACGCAGTATTTT. This chain joins TRBV3-1 (or the pseudogene TRBV3-2) and TRBJ2-3; 7 bases are a match to TRBD1. The V gene's germline CDR1 is LGHDT and CDR2 YNNKEL (reference sequence). V lost 2 bases, J lost 3 bases, and 2 bases stayed unmatched. This CDR3 is 14 amino acids long.

CDR3 sequence: CSVRGTGTRTDTQYF. The DNA for the CDR3 is TGCAGCGTGAGGGGGACAGGGACTCGTACAGATACGCAGTATTTT. The chain recombines TRBV29-1 with TRBJ2-3; 9 bases fit TRBD1. There are 15 residues in the CDR3. Germline V CDR1 and CDR2: SQVTM, ANQGSEA. After removal of 6 bases from V and 3 bases from J, the junction contained 10 bases not matched to a gene.

The CDR3 spells CASSVRGGWETQYF. The CDR3 DNA reads TGTGCCAGTAGTGTCAGGGGAGGGTGGGAGACCCAGTACTTC. J is TRBJ2-5 and V is TRBV19, with a possible D match to TRBD2 (7 bases). This CDR3 is 14 amino acids long. The germline V gene encodes CDR1 LNHDA and CDR2 SQIVND (reference sequence). Trimming removed 5 bases from V and 5 bases from J, with 15 bases in between. The full variable domain, in which reference TRBV19 and TRBJ2-5 provide the parts outside the CDR3, is DGGITQSPKYLFRKEGQNVTLSCEQNLNHDAMYWYRQDPGQGLRLIYYSQIVNDFQKGDIAEGYSVSREKKESFPLTVTSAQKNPTAFYLCASSVRGGWETQYFGPGTRLLVL.

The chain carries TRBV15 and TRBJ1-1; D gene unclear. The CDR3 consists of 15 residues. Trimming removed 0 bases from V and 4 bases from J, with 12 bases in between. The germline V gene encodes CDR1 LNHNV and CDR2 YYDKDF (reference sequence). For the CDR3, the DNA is TGTGCCACCAGCAGAGATCGTTTGAGTCGCACTGAAGCTTTCTTT. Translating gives CATSRDRLSRTEAFF.

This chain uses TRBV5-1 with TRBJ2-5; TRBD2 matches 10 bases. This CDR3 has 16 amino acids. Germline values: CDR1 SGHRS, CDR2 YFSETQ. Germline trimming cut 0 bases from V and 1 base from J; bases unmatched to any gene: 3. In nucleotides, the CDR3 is TGCGCCAGCAGCTTGGTAGCGGGGGGCCCCCAAGAGACCCAGTACTTC. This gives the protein CASSLVAGGPQETQYF.

The CDR3 reads CASSLDLSTDTQYF. CDR3 bases: TGTGCCAGCAGCTTAGATCTTAGTACGGATACGCAGTATTTT. V usage is TRBV7-3 and J usage is TRBJ2-3; D is ambiguous. The CDR3 runs to 14 residues. The V end lost 2 bases, the J end lost 6 bases, and 12 bases lay between the germline ends. Germline CDR1 reads SGHTA; CDR2 reads FQGTGA.

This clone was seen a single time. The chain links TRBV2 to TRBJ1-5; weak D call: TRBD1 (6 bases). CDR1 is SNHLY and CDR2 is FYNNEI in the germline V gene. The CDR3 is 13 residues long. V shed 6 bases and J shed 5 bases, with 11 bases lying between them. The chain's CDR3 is CASRRQVDQPQHF. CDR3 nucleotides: TGTGCCAGCAGAAGACAGGTCGATCAGCCCCAGCATTTT.

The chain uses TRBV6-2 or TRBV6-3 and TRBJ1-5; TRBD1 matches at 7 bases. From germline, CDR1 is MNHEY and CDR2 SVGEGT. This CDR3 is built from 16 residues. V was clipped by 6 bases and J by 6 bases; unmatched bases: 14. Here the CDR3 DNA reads TGTGCCAGCAGCGATGGCAGGGGGTTGAGTAGTCAGCCCCAGCATTTT. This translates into CASSDGRGLSSQPQHF.

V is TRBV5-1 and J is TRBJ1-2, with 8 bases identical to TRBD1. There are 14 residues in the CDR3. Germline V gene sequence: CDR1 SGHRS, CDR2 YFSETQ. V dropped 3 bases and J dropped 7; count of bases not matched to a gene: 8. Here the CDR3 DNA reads TGCGCCAGCAGCTCGGACCAGGGGGCACGTGGCTACACCTTC. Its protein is CASSSDQGARGYTF.

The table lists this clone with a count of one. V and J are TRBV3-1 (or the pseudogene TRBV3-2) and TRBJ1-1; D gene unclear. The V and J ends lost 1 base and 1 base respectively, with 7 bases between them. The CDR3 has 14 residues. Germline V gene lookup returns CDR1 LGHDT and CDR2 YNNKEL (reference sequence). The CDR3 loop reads CASSQGAGNTEAFF. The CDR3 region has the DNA TGTGCCAGCAGCCAAGGTGCGGGGAACACTGAAGCTTTCTTT.

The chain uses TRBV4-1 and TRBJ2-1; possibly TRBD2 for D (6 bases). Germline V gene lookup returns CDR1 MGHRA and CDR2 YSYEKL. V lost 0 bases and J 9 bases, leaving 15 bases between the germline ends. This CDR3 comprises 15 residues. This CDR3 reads CASSQEGDGGREQFF. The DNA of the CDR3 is TGCGCCAGCAGCCAAGAGGGGGACGGGGGACGTGAGCAGTTCTTC.

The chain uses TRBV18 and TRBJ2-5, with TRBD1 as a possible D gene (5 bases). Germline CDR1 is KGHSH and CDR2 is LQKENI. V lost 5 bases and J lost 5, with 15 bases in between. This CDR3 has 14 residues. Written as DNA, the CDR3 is TGTGCCAGCTCAAGGGAAGCCAGGGCGGAGACCCAGTACTTC. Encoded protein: CASSREARAETQYF.

CDR3 sequence reads: CASSQTVTLTGASGYTF. The CDR3 DNA reads as TGCGCCAGCAGCCAAACGGTCACCCTGACAGGGGCAAGTGGCTACACCTTC. This chain joins TRBV4-3 and TRBJ1-2, with 8 nucleotides matching TRBD1. This CDR3 has 17 residues. The V gene end was trimmed by 2 bases and the J gene end by 7 bases; junction bases not matched to a gene: 15. Germline lookup yields CDR1 LGHNA and CDR2 YSLEER.